This paragraph reports one T cell receptor (beta chain). Germline V gene data show CDR1 as GTSNPN and CDR2 as SVGIG (reference sequence). V was cut by 4 bases and J by 2 bases, with 9 bases left in between. CDR3 length: 14 residues. Positively selected for CCR7, the CD45RO-negative cells used as naive CD8 cells excluded terminally differentiated effector memory CD45RA+ cells. TCRdb's copy holds only in-frame clones and misses some; the assay was immunoSEQ multiplex PCR. The sample yields about 550,000 clones, around 95% seen once. This sample is drawn from a study of shared clonotypes between healthy human individuals.

The rearrangement joins TRBV30 to TRBJ1-6; D not certain. The sample comprised naive CD8+ T cells sorted from blood. The sequence was collected from a woman in her thirties in good health. The DNA for the CDR3 is TGTGCCTGGATTTCGGTTCCCTATAATTCACCCCTCCACTTT. Its translation: CAWISVPYNSPLHF.